The sample holds a few counts of the clone carrying this TCR beta chain. The antigen remains undetermined. The data were taken from a study of graft-versus-host responses after intestinal transplantation. Study as a whole: Once they had received anti-thymocyte globulin induction, all recipients took tacrolimus and steroids for around three years.

General study results and limits: The study found high graft-versus-host to host-versus-graft clonal ratios in allografts of patients with graft-donor T cell macrochimerism. The recipient marrow held GvH clones, and some of them showed up first in ileum or blood.

The table came from immunoSEQ multiplex PCR; TCRdb's copy has only in-frame clones and leaves some out. Of around 100,000 clones listed, more than 85% are singletons. Trimming removed 4 bases at V and 9 bases at J, with 20 bases between. Germline V gives CDR1 SGHDT, CDR2 YYEEEE. The CDR3 length is 16 residues. The clonotype was recovered from a human donor who was the organ donor for an intestinal transplant. This sample comprised unstimulated CD4+ T cells sorted from spleen or lymph node cells, obtained before transplant. The chain joins TRBV5-6 to TRBJ1-6, with TRBD1 as a possible D gene (5 bases). CDR3 sequence reads: CASSPRTGAFGSPLHF. CDR3 sequence (DNA): TGTGCCAGCAGCCCCAGAACCGGGGCCTTTGGTTCACCCCTCCACTTT.